This record covers a single T cell receptor (beta chain). The clone's antigen remains unknown. No qualities accompany the bases; no much larger clone lies one base away. The CDR3 covers 15 residues, taking in both the cysteine and the phenylalanine. Only CDR3 DNA is held: 45 bases, read in frame from base 1. CDR1 and CDR2 (SGHAT, FQNNGV) derive from the germline V gene. V is clipped by 5 bases and J by 2 bases, and the sequence between their germline boundaries is 16 bases long. The meaning of the sample's time point label: after dendritic cell vaccination, including at tumor progression/relapse. Patients were selected on the basis of adequate residual fresh-frozen tumor tissue and more than two years of available survival data. Although molecular status otherwise differed among the glioblastoma patients, no patient had an isocitrate dehydrogenase mutation. PBMC were collected before vaccination, two weeks after the third vaccination, and at tumor progression when it occurred. Genomic DNA was extracted with the Qiagen DNeasy Blood extraction Kit.

These data originate in a study of glioma-infiltrating T cells after dendritic cell vaccination (dated by TCRdb to the mid-2010s). For context, the study as a whole: The cohort included roughly 15 glioblastoma patients drawn from Phase I and II dendritic cell vaccination trials, of whom 9 were newly diagnosed and 6 had recurrent disease. Deep sequencing of TCR beta CDR3 regions was used to quantify tumor-infiltrating lymphocyte content and compare tumor and blood repertoires in dendritic cell-vaccinated glioblastoma patients. The vaccine consisted of monocyte-derived dendritic cells cultured less than 9 days with IL-4 and GM-CSF, then pulsed overnight with autologous tumor lysate. Patients received autologous tumor lysate-pulsed dendritic cell vaccination between about 2003 and 2013. Each patient got three intradermal injections of the dendritic cell vaccine, spaced at biweekly intervals, in the arm below the axilla. TCR sequencing metrics, including TIL content and tumor-blood repertoire overlap, were correlated with survival after dendritic cell vaccination.

Using the immunoSEQ assay, TCRB CDR3 regions were amplified from roughly 1.9 micrograms of genomic DNA, or from all available DNA when less than that was on hand. The multiplex PCR employed 60 forward primers targeting TCR V beta segments and 13 reverse primers targeting J beta segments. To estimate the number of reads per starting template, synthetic control templates were added to each sample at limiting dilution. The Illumina HiSeq System generated sequencing reads of 87 bp. The paper's data handling went like this. PCR and sequencing errors were removed by merging closely related sequences with a nearest neighbor algorithm. TCR overlap was measured as the percentage of unique tumor TCR beta sequences also present in the same patient's peripheral blood. The immuneACCESS repertoire file appears here via TCRdb, limited to in-frame rearrangements. These files lack a portion of the clones; in checked studies, under half of the deficit traces to unresolved V genes, and the cause of the others is not known. D and trimming come from the DNA, and the V and J calls and clone size come from that table. The sample table lists about 94,000 clones, 80% of them with a count of one. The top ten clonotypes cover 5% to 7% of the sample.

General study outcomes and caveats: After dendritic cell vaccination, a higher estimated pretreatment TIL content predicted longer time to progression and overall survival. The cohort was small and heterogeneous, only a few patients had full blood and tumor sets, and even fewer had initial-recurrent tumor pairs. The TCR overlap response model with three groups was called speculative and said to need prospective validation. No direct relationship between TCR clonality and survival was found, suggesting that a diverse polyclonal response may matter.

The sequence was collected from a human donor with glioblastoma. The chain couples TRBV11-2 to TRBJ2-7, with a tentative D gene TRBD2 over 6 matching bases. The sequenced sample was blood, obtained after dendritic cell vaccination. The sequenced DNA: TGTGCCAGCAGCGGGGGACTCCCGCCCACCTACGAGCAGTACTTC. This gives the protein CASSGGLPPTYEQYF.